Each of the 7 T cell receptor beta chains below was sequenced from the same sample in a study of blood T cell repertoires in COVID-19 (dated by TCRdb to the early 2020s). Libraries were made using the immunoSEQ multiplex PCR assay. Not all clones reach the TCRdb copy of this immuneACCESS table, which keeps in-frame sequences only. Checked studies attribute under half of the gap to unresolved V genes and leave the rest unexplained. Across this sample there are under 250,000 clones, with about 82% seen only once. Approximately 5.5% of the sample lies in the top ten. Sequencing used peripheral blood. Every receptor here comes from a woman aged 80 or over with COVID-19, enrolled during active disease.

This chain joins TRBV7-2 and TRBJ1-1, with 9 bases fitting TRBD1. The germline V gene encodes CDR1 SGHTA and CDR2 FQGNSA. This CDR3 region has 15 residues. The J segment lost 4 bases and the V segment lost 5 bases, leaving 8 bases of the junction unmatched. CDR3 sequence: CASSQTTGGSTEAFF. The CDR3 DNA follows: TGTGCCAGCAGCCAAACGACAGGGGGAAGCACTGAAGCTTTCTTT.

The J gene is TRBJ1-4, the V gene TRBV2; D may be TRBD1 (6 bases). The CDR3 is made up of 17 amino acids. V lost 2 bases to trimming and J lost 0 bases, with 13 bases between them. Germline CDR1 is SNHLY and CDR2 is FYNNEI. The DNA for the CDR3 is TGTGCCAGCAGTGAATCCCAGGCAGGGGCAACTAATGAAAAACTGTTTTTT. Translated: CASSESQAGATNEKLFF.

The chain joins TRBV5-1 to TRBJ1-3; a weak D match, TRBD1 (6 bases). Between the trimmed V and J ends, which lost 4 bases and 0 bases, there was a span of 14 bases. CDR3 length: 16 amino acids. The germline gives CDR1 SGHRS, CDR2 YFSETQ. CDR3 amino acids: CASSPSDRSSGNTIYF. In DNA, the CDR3 is TGCGCCAGCAGCCCCTCTGACAGGAGCTCTGGAAACACCATATATTTT. The complete variable domain, with remaining parts taken from reference TRBV5-1 and TRBJ1-3, reads KAGVTQTPRYLIKTRGQQVTLSCSPISGHRSVSWYQQTPGQGLQFLFEYFSETQRNKGNFPGRFSGRQFSNSRSEMNVSTLELGDSALYLCASSPSDRSSGNTIYFGEGSWLTVV.

The chain carries TRBV4-1 and TRBJ2-3, with TRBD2 matching 8 bases. V shed 8 bases, J shed 1 base, and the junction held 8 bases outside the gene matches. The germline CDR1 and CDR2 sequences are MGHRA and YSYEKL. There are 15 residues in the CDR3. CDR3 bases: TGCGCCAGCGCTCCGGGGGGGGTTGGCACAGATACGCAGTATTTT. It is translated as CASAPGGVGTDTQYF.

This clone was observed a few times. J is TRBJ1-1 and V is TRBV30; D ambiguous. Germline values: CDR1 GTSNPN, CDR2 SVGIG (reference sequence). V was clipped by 1 base and J by 4 bases, with 7 bases between them. The CDR3 is 12 residues long. The CDR3 is CAWSGSGTEAFF. The CDR3 DNA reads as TGTGCCTGGAGTGGATCCGGCACTGAAGCTTTCTTT.

The J gene is TRBJ1-1, the V gene TRBV7-9; TRBD1 is a possible D gene (6 bases). Germline V gene data show CDR1 as SEHNR and CDR2 as FQNEAQ (reference sequence). V was shortened by 1 base and J by 5 bases, with 8 bases between the two germline ends. The CDR3 contains 13 residues. For the CDR3, the DNA is TGTGCCAGCAGCTTAGAACAGGGAACTGAAGCTTTCTTT. This codes for CASSLEQGTEAFF.

The chain employs TRBV30 and TRBJ1-1; 8 nucleotides agree with TRBD1. V lost 2 bases and J lost 2; bases outside the gene matches: 10. This CDR3 is built from 16 residues. Germline V gene lookup returns CDR1 GTSNPN and CDR2 SVGIG (reference sequence). CDR3 in amino acids: CAWSFRTGSGNTEAFF. In DNA, the CDR3 is TGTGCCTGGAGTTTCCGGACAGGGTCCGGAAACACTGAAGCTTTCTTT.